Below, one TCR beta chain is given with its context. Antigen unknown. This entry is derived from a study of identical twins. With template switching, a universal primer site was added, and the cDNA carried unique molecular identifiers. Each CDR3 protein gets one entry after TCRdb re-called the 5' RACE reads with MiXCR. The sample carries nearly 650,000 distinct CDR3 sequences, about 7.6% recorded once. This CDR3 is built from 16 residues. Germline V gives CDR1 SGHDT, CDR2 YYEEEE. V shed 4 bases and J 1 base; nucleotides not matched to a gene: 8. Study-wide findings and caveats: Memory repertoires showed no such pattern, whereas abundant cord blood beta clonotypes carried fewer insertions. Cross-sectional statistics, not tracking of the same donors, supported the conclusions. Sharing of beta out-of-frame sequences by twins showed a weaker excess.

The same data also contributed to another study, on yellow fever vaccine responses in identical twins.

This TCR derives from a woman aged 18-29 years in good health. V usage is TRBV5-6 and J usage is TRBJ2-5; TRBD1 aligns across 9 bases. The sample consisted of PBMCs. The CDR3: CASSPGTGYPQETQYF. The CDR3 DNA sequence: TGTGCCAGCAGCCCCGGGACAGGGTACCCCCAAGAGACCCAGTACTTC. The whole variable domain, filled in from reference TRBV5-6 and TRBJ2-5, reads DAGVTQSPTHLIKTRGQQVTLRCSPKSGHDTVSWYQQALGQGPQFIFQYYEEEERQRGNFPDRFSGHQFPNYSSELNVNALLLGDSALYLCASSPGTGYPQETQYFGPGTRLLVL.